This record looks at one T cell receptor (beta chain) sequence and its context. Its cognate antigen has yet to be identified. Base qualities are not recorded, but no much larger clone differs from it by a single base. The CDR3 regions of human TCRbeta chains were subjected to immunosequencing. The authors processed their data as follows. Repertoire TCRs were checked for matches against a reference library of SARS-CoV-2-specific TCRs that had been generated using the MIRA antigen-specificity platform. Breadth was defined as the fraction of unique TCRs that were SARS-CoV-2-associated, and depth was defined as the fraction of total T cells that were SARS-CoV-2-associated. Using the MIRA data, each spike-specific TCR was assigned both to the spike region to which the TCR was reactive and to a CD4 or CD8 class. Log10-transformed breadth and depth values were compared by one-way ANOVA with Sidak's multiple comparisons tests. What TCRdb holds here is the immuneACCESS table cut down to in-frame rearrangements. Part of the clones is not present; checked against another copy, under half of the missing clones reflect an unresolved V gene, and the others are unexplained. The V and J calls and clone size are taken from that table; D and trimming were inferred from the DNA. The table for this sample lists tens of thousands of clones; around three quarters of them were counted only once. Clones ranked in the top ten supply about 50% of the sample.

The sample is drawn from a study of T cell responses to AZD1222 COVID-19 vaccine (dated by TCRdb to the early 2020s). A note on the overall study: A total of around 240 trial participants underwent TCR sequencing, of whom roughly 210 had received two doses of AZD1222 and some 26 had received two doses of the MenACWY control vaccine. Trial participants were enrolled by age into subgroups of 18-55, 56-69 and 70-plus years, and around 140, 26 and 57 TCR-sequenced participants, respectively, were included in these subgroups.

The time point label here, explained by the study, means: about 28 days (+/-7) after the second vaccine dose. AZD1222 recipients whose second dose came at about 4 weeks and those whose second dose came at about 12 weeks were combined into one group, since spike-specific TCR depth and breadth did not differ between the two schedules. Samples from vaccinated people were obtained from the UK trials COV001 and COV002, which included a single-blind randomized controlled phase 2/3 trial of AZD1222 (ChAdOx1 nCoV-19) in healthy adults. For TCRbeta chain sequencing, PBMC samples were collected from trial participants at day 0 and at day 28 after the second dose. CDR1 MNHEY and CDR2 SMNVEV are derived from the germline V gene (reference sequence). Trimming accounts for 4 bases at V and 0 bases at J, while the number of junction bases matched to no gene is 6. The CDR3 covers 16 residues, taking in both the cysteine and the phenylalanine. This entry keeps only the CDR3 DNA: 48 bases, framed from base 1.

Overall study outcomes, separate from this receptor: A significant rise in spike-specific TCR breadth and depth was observed after two AZD1222 doses relative to day 0 and relative to MenACWY recipients. The 56-69-year group was small, and its depth increase did not reach significance, likely because of low power. CD4 TCRs associated with the vaccine covered the entire spike protein, and the dominant responses were in regions 160-218 and 743-854. Conclusions about previously exposed vaccinees are limited because only six or seven AZD1222 recipients were SARS-CoV-2 seropositive at baseline. Because no day 14 peak-response samples were available, the repertoires could be characterized only after the peak T cell response. Participants were mostly white British and included more females than males, and it was suggested by the authors that clonal diversity may have been underestimated. Nearly half of unique spike-specific TCRs reportedly recognized epitopes outside regions mutated in the B.1.351 and B.1.1.7 variants.

This clonotype was obtained from an adult who received the AZD1222 COVID-19 vaccine. Sequenced here: peripheral blood, sampled 28 days after the second AZD1222 dose. In this chain, TRBV27 is recombined with TRBJ2-4, with TRBD2 matching 7 junction bases. Read as DNA, the sequence is TGTGCCAGCAGTTCTCTAGCGGTACTAGCCAAAAACATTCAGTACTTC. It translates as CASSSLAVLAKNIQYF.